This passage covers 29 T cell receptor beta chains from one sample sequenced in a study of CD8 T cells in ankylosing spondylitis. MiXCR, run by TCRdb on the 5' RACE reads, gives a single entry per CDR3 protein. The sample lists about 540,000 distinct CDR3 sequences, about 13% occurring once. No cognate antigen is known for these TCRs. General study results and limits: Characteristic, it appeared, of ankylosing spondylitis blood was a TCR beta motif of eight highly homologous variants.

The sequencing sample was made of blood, either unsorted or a sorted T cell fraction (not recorded which). These receptor sequences come from a male donor with ankylosing spondylitis.

The rearrangement links TRBV6-1 to TRBJ2-1, with D uncertain. The V gene's germline CDR1 is MNHNS and CDR2 SASEGT. Trimming removed 6 bases from V and 0 bases from J, with 9 bases in between. The CDR3 length is 14 residues. The CDR3 reads CASRQQSSYNEQFF. Here the CDR3 DNA reads TGTGCCAGCAGACAACAGAGCTCCTACAATGAGCAGTTCTTC.

This clonotype came up many times. The chain is built from TRBV6-2 or TRBV6-3 and TRBJ2-1; 11 nucleotides match TRBD1. The CDR3 loop spans 13 amino acids. Germline CDR1 reads MNHEY; CDR2 reads SVGEGT. V shed 7 bases and J 8 bases; nucleotides not matched to a gene: 4. The CDR3 reads CASKGQGAYEQFF. The CDR3 DNA sequence: TGTGCCAGCAAAGGACAGGGGGCATATGAGCAGTTCTTC.

V gene TRBV4-1 combines with J gene TRBJ1-5, with 8 bases that match TRBD1. Per the germline V gene, CDR1 is MGHRA and CDR2 is YSYEKL. J gave up 10 bases and V 3 bases, and 5 bases lay outside the gene matches. This CDR3 has 13 amino acids. DNA of the CDR3: TGCGCCAGCAGCCAGGACAGGGAGGTCCCCCAGCATTTT. Translation: CASSQDREVPQHF.

This clonotype has more than one count but fewer than ten. The CDR3 spells CASSFDSNEQYV. CDR3 DNA: TGTGCCAGCAGTTTCGACTCAAACGAGCAGTACGTC. The chain carries TRBV6-2 or TRBV6-3 and TRBJ2-7; D unresolved. The CDR3 is made up of 12 amino acids. CDR1 and CDR2 from the germline V gene are MNHEY and SVGEGT. The V and J ends lost 4 bases and 5 bases respectively, with 9 bases between them.

The chain is built from TRBV6-6 and TRBJ2-7, with 7 bases fitting TRBD1. This CDR3 is 13 amino acids long. Losses at the gene ends were 2 bases for V and 2 bases for J; bases not matched to a gene: 0. CDR1 and CDR2 (germline): MNHNY, SVGAGI (reference sequence). The CDR3 here is CASSYDRAYEQYV. CDR3 in DNA: TGTGCCAGCAGTTACGACAGGGCCTACGAGCAGTACGTC.

In its sample, this clonotype was seen a few times. The chain links TRBV12-3 or TRBV12-4 to TRBJ1-1; D is undetermined. V gave up 4 bases and J gave up 0 bases, with 15 bases separating them. There are 16 residues in the CDR3. DNA for the CDR3: TGTGCCAGCAGTTCCGGGCCGTGGCAGATGAACACTGAAGCTTTCTTT. Translated, it gives CASSSGPWQMNTEAFF.

This clonotype appeared a few times. The rearrangement joins TRBV18 to TRBJ1-4; D call uncertain. This CDR3 is 14 amino acids long. Germline V CDR1 and CDR2: KGHSH, LQKENI. Trimming pared 2 bases from V and 8 bases from J, leaving 12 bases between. This chain's CDR3 is CASSPETLEEKLFF. The CDR3 DNA reads TGTGCCAGCTCACCAGAGACCCTGGAGGAAAAACTGTTTTTT.

This clonotype was seen a few times. This chain uses TRBV27 with TRBJ2-6; D ambiguous. Germline V gene sequence: CDR1 MNHEY, CDR2 SMNVEV (reference sequence). The V and J ends lost 5 bases and 5 bases respectively, with 7 bases between them. CDR3 length: 13 amino acids. For the CDR3, the DNA is TGTGCCAGCAGTCCCCTCTGGGCCAACGTCCTGACTTTC. Its translation: CASSPLWANVLTF.

J is TRBJ2-3 and V is TRBV7-8, with 7 bases identical to TRBD2. The CDR3 runs 15 residues. The germline V gene encodes CDR1 SGHVS and CDR2 FQNEAQ. V gave up 6 bases and J gave up 11 bases; unmatched junction bases: 17. CDR3 loop: CASSEVTGGLVKQYF. Here the CDR3 DNA reads TGTGCCAGCAGTGAGGTGACGGGAGGCCTTGTTAAGCAGTATTTT.

This clonotype appeared many times. The chain links TRBV11-2 to TRBJ2-2; D not resolved. Trimming shortened V by 4 bases and J by 3 bases, and 6 bases separated the two germline ends. Germline CDR1 SGHAT, CDR2 FQNNGV. The CDR3 has 13 amino acids. CDR3 loop: CASSSGHTGELFF. In DNA, the CDR3 is TGTGCCAGCAGCTCGGGCCACACCGGGGAGCTGTTTTTT.

This clonotype was seen many times. The rearrangement joins TRBV25-1 to TRBJ2-2; TRBD2 might be the D (6 bases). CDR1 and CDR2 (germline): MGHDK, SYGVNS. The CDR3 is made up of 14 amino acids. V was shortened by 8 bases and J by 6 bases, with 16 bases between the two germline ends. The CDR3 loop is CASSLRREPGELFF. The CDR3 DNA is TGTGCCAGCTCCCTTAGACGGGAGCCCGGGGAGCTGTTTTTT.

The gene calls are TRBV14 and TRBJ1-1; D possibly corresponds to TRBD1 (6 bases). Germline loops: CDR1 SGHDN, CDR2 FVKESK. The CDR3 covers 18 residues. Deletions cut 4 bases from V and 1 base from J, with 22 bases between. Written as DNA, the CDR3 is TGTGCCAGCAGCCTTTTACAGGGTCCCGGCGGCACGAACACTGAAGCTTTCTTT. Its protein product is CASSLLQGPGGTNTEAFF.

This clonotype was seen a few times. The V call is TRBV6-1, the J call TRBJ1-2; tentatively, D is TRBD1 (6 bases). The V gene's germline CDR1 is MNHNS and CDR2 SASEGT. The CDR3 has 13 amino acids. Trimming took 6 bases from V and 4 from J, leaving 12 bases between them. CDR3 coding DNA: TGTGCCAGCAGACCGGACAGAAGCTATGGCTACACCTTC. Its translation: CASRPDRSYGYTF.

This clonotype has a count of ten or more. V and J are TRBV7-8 and TRBJ2-3; possible D gene TRBD1, 5 bases. Between the trimmed V and J ends, which lost 0 bases and 3 bases, there was a span of 13 bases. The V gene's germline CDR1 is SGHVS and CDR2 FQNEAQ. CDR3 size: 16 residues. The CDR3 spells CASSLAPPHRTDTQYF. The CDR3 bases are TGTGCCAGCAGCTTAGCACCCCCCCACAGGACAGATACGCAGTATTTT.

This sequence joins TRBV30 and TRBJ1-2; 9 bases agree with TRBD1. The CDR3 sequence is 14 residues long. Trimming removed 3 bases from V and 4 bases from J; junction bases left unmatched: 6. Germline V CDR1 and CDR2: GTSNPN, SVGIG (reference sequence). CDR3 in DNA: TGTGCCTGGAGAGACCGGGACAGGGCCTATGGCTACACCTTC. This codes for CAWRDRDRAYGYTF.

This clonotype was observed at least ten times. This chain joins TRBV24-1 and TRBJ2-1, with 8 bases lining up with TRBD1. Germline CDR1 reads KGHDR; CDR2 reads SFDVKD. The CDR3 sequence is 13 residues long. Losses at the gene ends were 11 bases for V and 7 bases for J; bases not matched to a gene: 9. CDR3 protein: CAKRGQARNEQFF. Here the CDR3 DNA reads TGTGCCAAAAGGGGACAGGCTAGAAATGAGCAGTTCTTC.

The chain uses TRBV24-1 and TRBJ2-3; the D call may be TRBD1 or TRBD2 (5 bases each). Trimming removed 4 bases at V and 0 bases at J, with 13 bases between. CDR1 and CDR2 (germline): KGHDR, SFDVKD. The CDR3 covers 16 residues. The CDR3 reads CATSEAPGTSTDTQYF. CDR3 nucleotides: TGTGCCACCAGTGAGGCCCCAGGGACGAGCACAGATACGCAGTATTTT.

This clonotype has ten or more counts. The chain carries TRBV12-3 or TRBV12-4 and TRBJ2-4, with TRBD1 matching over 10 bases. V lost 6 bases and J lost 6; bases outside the gene matches: 5. The CDR3 sequence is 14 residues long. In nucleotides, the CDR3 is TGTGCCAGCAGCAACCGGGACAGGGGAAACATTCAGTACTTC. This codes for CASSNRDRGNIQYF.

V gene TRBV6-2 or TRBV6-3 combines with J gene TRBJ2-1; D is undetermined. CDR3 length equals 13 residues. Germline V gene lookup returns CDR1 MNHEY and CDR2 SVGEGT. The germline V and J ends were trimmed by 5 bases and 5 bases, with 10 bases remaining between them. The CDR3 region has the DNA TGTGCCAGCAGTAAGGGCAGAAACAATGAGCAGTTCTTC. The encoded protein is CASSKGRNNEQFF.

The chain links TRBV5-1 to TRBJ2-3; 8 positions match TRBD2. With V trimmed by 0 bases and J by 2 bases, 5 bases remained unmatched. CDR1 is SGHRS, CDR2 YFSETQ, per germline. The CDR3 runs to 16 residues. This CDR3 is CASSLVSLAATDTQYF. In DNA form, the CDR3 reads TGCGCCAGCAGCTTGGTATCACTAGCGGCCACAGATACGCAGTATTTT.

This clonotype was found a few times. V is TRBV12-3 or TRBV12-4 and J is TRBJ1-6; TRBD1 matches 7 bases. This CDR3 spans 15 amino acids. The V gene end was trimmed by 5 bases and the J gene end by 7 bases; junction bases not matched to a gene: 8. The chain's CDR3 is CASSAPGQINSPLHF. The DNA for the CDR3 is TGTGCCAGCAGTGCACCGGGACAGATCAATTCACCCCTCCACTTT.

The gene calls are TRBV6-5 and TRBJ2-7, with 13 bases lining up with TRBD2. V shed 4 bases and J 2 bases; nucleotides not matched to a gene: 8. In germline, CDR1 is MNHEY, CDR2 SVGAGI. The CDR3 loop spans 17 amino acids. CDR3 sequence reads: CASSSGLAGVTAYEQYF. The CDR3 bases are TGTGCCAGCAGTTCCGGACTAGCGGGAGTCACAGCCTACGAGCAGTACTTC.

There are a few counts of this clonotype. The gene calls are TRBV24-1 and TRBJ2-7, with D unresolved. Trimming took off 9 bases at V and 1 base at J, with 15 bases between the two ends. Germline-derived CDR1 and CDR2 are KGHDR and SFDVKD. This CDR3 is built from 14 residues. DNA for the CDR3: TGTGCCACCCCTCCGCGCGGCGATTCCTACGAGCAGTACGTC. This sequence encodes CATPPRGDSYEQYV.

J is TRBJ2-7 and V is TRBV5-1; 13 bases are shared with TRBD2. Looked up from germline, CDR1 is SGHRS and CDR2 is YFSETQ. The CDR3 runs 14 residues. V lost 0 bases, J lost 7 bases, and 1 base stayed unmatched. CDR3: CASSLEGLAGEQYV. The CDR3 bases are TGCGCCAGCAGCTTGGAGGGACTAGCGGGGGAGCAGTACGTC.

The chain uses TRBV20-1 and TRBJ1-5; TRBD1 is a possible D gene (6 bases). The V and J ends lost 0 bases and 5 bases respectively, with 8 bases between them. CDR1 DFQATT and CDR2 SNEGSKA come from the germline V gene (reference sequence). CDR3 length: 13 residues. DNA of the CDR3: TGCAGTGCTAGAGAACAGGGATATCAGCCCCAGCATTTT. Residues: CSAREQGYQPQHF.

This chain connects TRBV9 to TRBJ2-1, with D tentatively TRBD2 (7 bases). The V and J ends lost 0 bases and 2 bases respectively, with 12 bases between them. The germline gives CDR1 SGDLS, CDR2 YYNGEE. The CDR3 sequence is 16 residues long. The DNA for the CDR3 is TGTGCCAGCAGCGTAGAGGCGGGGGCACCCTACAATGAGCAGTTCTTC. The encoded protein is CASSVEAGAPYNEQFF.

This clonotype was counted only a few times. The chain carries TRBV20-1 and TRBJ2-1, with a tentative D call TRBD2 (6 bases). The CDR3 has 14 residues. CDR1 is DFQATT and CDR2 is SNEGSKA in the germline V gene (reference sequence). Deletions cut 3 bases from V and 3 bases from J, with 12 bases between. The chain's CDR3 is CSASDGSDYNEQFF. The CDR3 DNA reads TGCAGTGCTAGTGACGGGAGTGACTACAATGAGCAGTTCTTC.

The CDR3 spells CASSLAQGALITNYGYTF. The DNA of the CDR3 is TGTGCCAGCAGCTTGGCACAGGGGGCGTTAATTACTAACTATGGCTACACCTTC. This chain uses TRBV7-2 with TRBJ1-2; TRBD1 matches 9 bases. V lost 3 bases, J lost 0 bases, and 11 bases stayed unmatched. The CDR3 is 18 amino acids. Germline CDR1 reads SGHTA; CDR2 reads FQGNSA.

This clonotype was counted a few times. This rearrangement joins TRBV5-5 to TRBJ2-5; 8 positions match TRBD1. The V gene's germline CDR1 is SGHKS and CDR2 YYEKEE (reference sequence). This CDR3 region has 14 residues. With 1 base clipped from V and 5 bases from J, the junction kept 4 bases outside the gene matches. The CDR3 reads CASSLSGQEETQYF. The CDR3 DNA follows: TGTGCCAGCAGCTTGTCGGGACAGGAGGAGACCCAGTACTTC. Complete variable domain (other parts from reference TRBV5-5 and TRBJ2-5): DAGVTQSPTHLIKTRGQQVTLRCSPISGHKSVSWYQQVLGQGPQFIFQYYEKEERGRGNFPDRFSARQFPNYSSELNVNALLLGDSALYLCASSLSGQEETQYFGPGTRLLVL.